This is a list of T cell receptor beta chains from one sample in a study of blood T cell repertoires in COVID-19. Sequencing was performed with immunoSEQ multiplex PCR; in TCRdb, only in-frame clones are kept and a portion is missing. The data contain 150,000 to 200,000 clones, 84% of them seen just once; the ten biggest clones take up 10% to 15%. The sample comprised PBMCs or T cells enriched from blood (not recorded which). These receptors all come from a man over 45 who had recovered from COVID-19. Each CDR3 is given with its conserved first and last residue. The D gene is left open where the match is weak. A clone size is listed for some rows: how often the clone was seen (once, few, many), or a class if it is expanded.

v_gene: TRBV6-5
abundance: -
j_gene: TRBJ2-3
d_gene: TRBD2
CDR3aa: CATNQGAGGTDTQYF
CDR3nt: TGTGCCACCAACCAAGGGGCGGGGGGCACAGATACGCAGTATTTT

v_gene: TRBV19
abundance: -
j_gene: TRBJ2-3
d_gene: TRBD2
CDR3aa: CASSASGGPTDTQYF
CDR3nt: TGTGCCAGTAGTGCTAGCGGGGGCCCCACAGATACGCAGTATTTT

v_gene: TRBV9
abundance: -
j_gene: TRBJ2-3
d_gene: -
CDR3aa: CASSVAVGSTDTQYF
CDR3nt: TGTGCCAGCAGCGTGGCCGTCGGGAGCACAGATACGCAGTATTTT

v_gene: TRBV27
abundance: -
j_gene: TRBJ2-2
d_gene: TRBD1
CDR3aa: CASNDRARAGELFF
CDR3nt: TGTGCCAGCAATGACAGGGCAAGGGCCGGGGAGCTGTTTTTT

v_gene: TRBV5-1
abundance: -
j_gene: TRBJ1-2
d_gene: -
CDR3aa: CASSNLYGYTF
CDR3nt: TGCGCCAGCAGTAATCTGTATGGCTACACCTTC

v_gene: TRBV5-1
abundance: -
j_gene: TRBJ1-1
d_gene: -
CDR3aa: CASSLLAGKNTEAFF
CDR3nt: TGCGCCAGCAGCTTGTTGGCGGGGAAGAACACTGAAGCTTTCTTT

v_gene: TRBV19
abundance: once
j_gene: TRBJ1-5
d_gene: TRBD1
CDR3aa: CASSIGTGLYQPQHF
CDR3nt: TGTGCCAGTAGTATAGGGACAGGTCTTTATCAGCCCCAGCATTTT

v_gene: TRBV9
abundance: -
j_gene: TRBJ1-4
d_gene: -
CDR3aa: CASSVGAPAGEKLFF
CDR3nt: TGTGCCAGCAGCGTAGGTGCCCCTGCCGGGGAAAAACTGTTTTTT

v_gene: TRBV27
abundance: -
j_gene: TRBJ2-1
d_gene: -
CDR3aa: CASSLGQTSYNEQFF
CDR3nt: TGTGCCAGCAGTTTGGGGCAGACTTCCTACAATGAGCAGTTCTTC

v_gene: TRBV9
abundance: -
j_gene: TRBJ1-3
d_gene: -
CDR3aa: CASSRSGDSGNTIYF
CDR3nt: TGTGCCAGCAGCCGCTCAGGGGATTCTGGAAACACCATATATTTT

v_gene: TRBV2
abundance: few
j_gene: TRBJ2-1
d_gene: TRBD1
CDR3aa: CASRPGQGVNEQFF
CDR3nt: TGTGCCAGCAGGCCGGGACAGGGTGTCAATGAGCAGTTCTTC

v_gene: TRBV27
abundance: -
j_gene: TRBJ1-1
d_gene: TRBD1
CDR3aa: CASSLSPQGVSEAFF
CDR3nt: TGTGCCAGCAGTCTTTCCCCCCAGGGGGTCTCTGAAGCTTTCTTT

v_gene: TRBV28
abundance: -
j_gene: TRBJ2-5
d_gene: -
CDR3aa: CASQEGLGETQYF
CDR3nt: TGTGCCAGCCAGGAGGGTTTGGGAGAGACCCAGTACTTC

v_gene: TRBV5-5
abundance: -
j_gene: TRBJ1-2
d_gene: -
CDR3aa: CASSTTQGEGGYTF
CDR3nt: TGTGCCAGCAGCACGACACAGGGTGAGGGTGGCTACACCTTC

v_gene: TRBV18
abundance: -
j_gene: TRBJ1-1
d_gene: -
CDR3aa: CASSPRGEDTEAFF
CDR3nt: TGTGCCAGCTCACCACGGGGGGAGGACACTGAAGCTTTCTTT

v_gene: TRBV5-1
abundance: once
j_gene: TRBJ2-7
d_gene: TRBD2
CDR3aa: CASSLAAGYDEQYF
CDR3nt: TGCGCCAGCAGCTTGGCAGCGGGGTATGACGAGCAGTACTTC

v_gene: TRBV9
abundance: -
j_gene: TRBJ2-7
d_gene: TRBD2
CDR3aa: CPRSGGSGGINYEQYF
CDR3nt: TGCCCCCGCAGCGGGGGGTCAGGGGGAATAAACTACGAGCAGTACTTC

v_gene: TRBV5-1
abundance: -
j_gene: TRBJ2-3
d_gene: -
CDR3aa: CASRYTDTQYF
CDR3nt: TGCGCCAGCAGATACACAGATACGCAGTATTTT

v_gene: TRBV15
abundance: -
j_gene: TRBJ1-2
d_gene: -
CDR3aa: CATSRDSGNYGYTF
CDR3nt: TGTGCCACCAGCAGAGATTCAGGGAACTATGGCTACACCTTC

v_gene: TRBV19
abundance: -
j_gene: TRBJ1-2
d_gene: TRBD1
CDR3aa: CASSISAGGNYGYTF
CDR3nt: TGTGCCAGTAGTATATCAGCAGGGGGTAACTATGGCTACACCTTC

v_gene: TRBV29-1
abundance: -
j_gene: TRBJ1-2
d_gene: -
CDR3aa: CSVDASRGGYGYTF
CDR3nt: TGCAGCGTTGATGCGAGCAGGGGTGGATATGGCTACACCTTC